Below are 3 T cell receptor beta chains sequenced from a single sample in a study of tumor and adjacent non-tumor tissue in lung cancer (dated by TCRdb to 2017 to 2018). RNA was isolated from bulk, unsorted tissue, and RNA quality was assessed with a NanoDrop ND-1000 and an Agilent 2100. Distant non-tumor tissue taken more than 3 cm from the tumor edge was used as the normal lung sample. The protocol used for the library was multiplex PCR. Sequenced using an Illumina HiSeq 2500. TCRbeta libraries were constructed through three rounds of nested PCR with primers (Table S4) according to protocols modified from ARM-PCR. Clones were called with MiXCR by TCRdb after fastp trimmed the public reads at Q25, and only in-frame beta chains were retained. CDR3 protein sequences are deduplicated, and each keeps its most common genes and DNA. This sample has approximately 79,000 distinct CDR3 sequences in its table, and over 60% of those were observed once. Clones ranked in the top ten supply almost 40% of the sample.

The material sequenced was distant non-tumor lung tissue. The receptors were gathered from a man aged 65 to 85 with non-small cell lung cancer.

This clonotype was seen repeatedly, ten times or more. CDR3: CASSESRGQGHTEAFF. The CDR3 DNA is TGCGCCAGCAGTGAGTCGAGGGGACAGGGGCACACTGAAGCTTTCTTT. The V and J genes are TRBV10-1 and TRBJ1-1; TRBD1 aligns across 10 bases. Unmatched junction bases numbered 4, after V lost 0 bases and J lost 3 bases. CDR1 and CDR2 from the germline V gene are WNHNN and SYGVQD (reference sequence). The CDR3 sequence is 16 residues long.

This clonotype has at least ten counts. The chain carries TRBV12-3 or TRBV12-4 and TRBJ2-3, with 7 nucleotides matching TRBD2. This CDR3 region has 16 residues. With V trimmed by 1 base and J by 0 bases, 4 bases remained unmatched. Here the CDR3 reads CASSLGGGTSTDTQYF. For the CDR3, the DNA is TGTGCCAGCAGTTTAGGCGGGGGTACTAGCACAGATACGCAGTATTTT.

This clonotype was seen only a few times. Sequence at one end of the junction differs from germline and may be a read error. The chain combines TRBV6-2 or TRBV6-3 with TRBJ2-7, with a tentative D call TRBD2 (5 bases). CDR3 length: 13 amino acids. From germline, CDR1 is MNHEY and CDR2 SVGEGT. DNA for the CDR3: TGTGTCAGCAAGAGCGGATCTACCTATGAGCAGTACTTC. It is translated as CVSKSGSTYEQYF.